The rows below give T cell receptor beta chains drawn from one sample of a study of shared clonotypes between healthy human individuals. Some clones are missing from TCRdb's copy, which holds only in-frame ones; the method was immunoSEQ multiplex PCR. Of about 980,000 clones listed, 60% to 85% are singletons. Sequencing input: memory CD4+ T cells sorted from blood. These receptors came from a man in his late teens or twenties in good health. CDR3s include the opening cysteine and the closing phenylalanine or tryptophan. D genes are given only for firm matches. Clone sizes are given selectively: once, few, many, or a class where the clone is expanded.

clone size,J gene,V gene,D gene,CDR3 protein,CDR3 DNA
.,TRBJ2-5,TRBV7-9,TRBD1,CASSSRTGGAETQYF,TGTGCCAGCAGCTCCCGCACAGGGGGCGCGGAGACCCAGTACTTC
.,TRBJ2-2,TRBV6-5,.,CASNRRSTGELFF,TGTGCCAGCAACCGAAGGAGCACCGGGGAGCTGTTTTTT
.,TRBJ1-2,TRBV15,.,CATSRQTQAYGYTF,TGTGCCACCAGCAGACAGACCCAGGCCTATGGCTACACCTTC
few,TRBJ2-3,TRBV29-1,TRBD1,CSVVRDRGTDTQYF,TGCAGCGTTGTCCGGGACAGGGGCACAGATACGCAGTATTTT
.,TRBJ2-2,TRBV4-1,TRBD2,CASSQERGGWDTGELFF,TGCGCCAGCAGCCAAGAGCGGGGGGGCTGGGACACCGGGGAGCTGTTTTTT
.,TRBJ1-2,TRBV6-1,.,CASGTFGLWGYTF,TGTGCCAGCGGGACGTTCGGACTCTGGGGCTACACCTTC
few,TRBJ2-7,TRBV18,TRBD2,CASSPPLAGGRYEQYF,TGTGCCAGCTCACCACCACTAGCGGGGGGCCGTTACGAGCAGTACTTC
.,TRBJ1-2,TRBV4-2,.,CASSQDPAGRGGYTF,TGTGCCAGCAGCCAAGATCCCGCGGGTAGAGGCGGCTACACCTTC
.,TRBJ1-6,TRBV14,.,CASSQARESPLHF,TGTGCCAGCAGCCAAGCGAGGGAATCACCCCTCCACTTT
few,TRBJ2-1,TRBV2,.,CASSPLNEQFF,TGTGCCAGCAGTCCGCTCAATGAGCAGTTCTTC
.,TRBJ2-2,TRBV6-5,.,CASRGGTGELFF,TGTGCCAGCAGGGGTGGCACCGGGGAGCTGTTTTTT
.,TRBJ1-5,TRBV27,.,CASRRIGGPYQPQHF,TGTGCCAGCAGACGGATTGGGGGGCCGTATCAGCCCCAGCATTTT